This T cell receptor (beta chain) stems from a study of PD-L1 blockade in urothelial cancer. Whole-study context: At 3 weeks (second dose) and 6 weeks after starting treatment, blood was analyzed. Specimens of blood held a median count of about 150,000 T cells.

Study-wide points: Patients with durable benefit had greater blood expansion of tumor-associated TCR clones 3 weeks into treatment.

CDR1 SEHNR and CDR2 FQNEAQ come from the germline V gene (reference sequence). Trimming shortened V by 3 bases and J by 4 bases, and 18 bases separated the two germline ends. This CDR3 spans 16 amino acids. Synthetic TCR analog templates were spiked into each PCR. Produced via immunoSEQ multiplex PCR; TCRdb's table is partial and in-frame only. The sample has about 48,000 clones, about 90% seen once. Time point given: peripheral blood 6 weeks after treatment start. Points on this clone: Its matching antigen is unknown.

The sequence derives from a man between 60 and 75 years old with urothelial cancer. This specimen consisted of PBMCs, obtained around atezolizumab (anti-PD-L1) treatment. The chain combines TRBV7-9 with TRBJ1-2, with D possibly matching TRBD1 (5 bases). The CDR3 is CASSFSRGREIYGYTF. DNA of the CDR3: TGTGCCAGCAGCTTTTCGCGGGGACGAGAAATCTATGGCTACACCTTC.